These T cell receptor beta chains were read from a single sample in a study of OX40 agonist ivuxolimab in advanced cancers. Assay: immunoSEQ multiplex PCR; the TCRdb copy retains only in-frame clones and omits some. The sample consists of some 60,000 clones, around 93% of them appearing once. The starting material was CD4+ or CD8+ T cells sorted from blood, obtained in a trial of the OX40 agonist ivuxolimab. The receptor source for this set is an adult with an advanced solid tumor such as melanoma, head and neck, liver or kidney cancer. Each CDR3 is given with its conserved first and last residue. The order of the fields is clone size, D gene, J gene, V gene, CDR3 DNA, CDR3 protein. D genes are given only for firm matches. Size is omitted from some rows. Given values are once, few, many or a class for expanded clones.

>.|.|TRBJ1-5|TRBV27
TGTGCCAGCAGTCCAGGCGGAGGTTTCAATCAGCCCCAGCATTTT
CASSPGGGFNQPQHF
>.|.|TRBJ1-5|TRBV4-2
TGTGCCAGCAGCCCGAGGGGCCCCGGGGGCAATCAGCCCCAGCATTTT
CASSPRGPGGNQPQHF
>.|.|TRBJ2-1|TRBV27
TGTGCCAGCAGTTTCGGAGGGAGCGCCTACAATGAGCAGTTCTTC
CASSFGGSAYNEQFF
>.|.|TRBJ2-1|TRBV2
TGTGCCAGCAGTGAGGACTTACTCCCCTACAATGAGCAGTTCTTC
CASSEDLLPYNEQFF
>.|.|TRBJ2-7|TRBV29-1
TGCAGCGCTGGGAAGAGCTCGGATCCGGCCGAGCAGTACTTC
CSAGKSSDPAEQYF
>.|.|TRBJ2-1|TRBV21-1
TGTGCCAGCAGCAAAGCCCGCTTGAGACTAGCGGGAGGGCCGTCCTACAATGAGCAGTTCTTC
CASSKARLRLAGGPSYNEQFF
>.|.|TRBJ2-3|TRBV15
TGTGCCACCAGCAGAGGCCTCACTACGGTTGGCACAGATACGCAGTATTTT
CATSRGLTTVGTDTQYF
>.|.|TRBJ2-7|TRBV7-9
TGTGCCAGCAGCTTAGCGATGCGGGGCGAGCAGTACTTC
CASSLAMRGEQYF
>.|.|TRBJ1-2|TRBV5-4
TGTGCCAGCAGCTTGGAGGGGCAGGGTTCCGGCTACACCTTC
CASSLEGQGSGYTF
>few|.|TRBJ1-5|TRBV4-1
TGCGCCAGCAGCCAAGGCAGTGCCTCCCAGCCCCAGCATTTT
CASSQGSASQPQHF
>once|TRBD2|TRBJ2-7|TRBV28
TGTGCCAGCAGTTTAAGGGCGGGAGTGATCTACGAGCAGTACTTC
CASSLRAGVIYEQYF
>once|.|TRBJ1-2|TRBV9
TGTGCCAGCAGCGGAAACGCATCCGGGATTAACTTC
CASSGNASGINF
>.|.|TRBJ1-2|TRBV11-2
TGTGCCAGCAGCTTAGGGCGCCTTAACTATGGCTACACCTTC
CASSLGRLNYGYTF
>.|TRBD2|TRBJ2-7|TRBV2
TGTGCCAGCAGTGACTTTACTAGCGGGGAGTCCTACGAGCAGTACTTC
CASSDFTSGESYEQYF
>once|TRBD2|TRBJ2-1|TRBV4-1
TGCGCCAGCAGCCAAGATGCTAGCGGGATTTACAATGAGCAGTTCTTC
CASSQDASGIYNEQFF
>.|TRBD2|TRBJ2-3|TRBV4-3
TGCGCCAGCAGCCAAATCCAGCTAGCGGGAGGTCCCCTCTCGGATACGCAGTATTTT
CASSQIQLAGGPLSDTQYF
>.|TRBD2|TRBJ2-5|TRBV5-6
TGTGCCAGCAGCCGTACGGGCGGGAGGGGAGAGACCCAGTACTTC
CASSRTGGRGETQYF
>.|.|TRBJ2-1|TRBV28
TGTGCCAGCAGTTTGAATGAGCAGTTCTTC
CASSLNEQFF
>.|TRBD1|TRBJ1-2|TRBV7-2
TGTGCCAGCACCCCGACGACAGGGGGGAATGGAAAGGGCTATGGCTACACCTTC
CASTPTTGGNGKGYGYTF
>.|TRBD1|TRBJ2-7|TRBV28
TGTGCCAGCAGCCGAGTGGGACAGGGAGACGAGCAGTACTTC
CASSRVGQGDEQYF
>.|.|TRBJ1-5|TRBV4-3
TGCGCCAGCAGCCAAGAAGGGGGAAGGGCTCAGCCCCAGCATTTT
CASSQEGGRAQPQHF
>.|TRBD1|TRBJ2-7|TRBV15
TGTGCCACCAGCGGGACAGGATCCTACGAGCAGTACTTC
CATSGTGSYEQYF
>.|TRBD1|TRBJ2-5|TRBV5-6
TGTGCCAGCTGCTGGACAGGGGGCCTGGAGACCCAGTACTTC
CASCWTGGLETQYF
>.|TRBD2|TRBJ2-1|TRBV7-9
TGTGCCAGCACCCACCCCCTAGCGGGACCCTACAATGAGCAGTTCTTC
CASTHPLAGPYNEQFF
>.|TRBD2|TRBJ2-7|TRBV4-3
TGCGCCAGCAGCCCCTCAGGGAGGGCACCGGATTACGAGCAGTACTTC
CASSPSGRAPDYEQYF
>.|TRBD1|TRBJ2-7|TRBV5-1
TGCGCCAGCAGCTGGACAGGGGGTGAGCAGTACTTC
CASSWTGGEQYF
>.|TRBD2|TRBJ2-1|TRBV7-8
TGTGCCAGCAGCTCTTCTAGCGGTAGCTCCTACAATGAGCAGTTCTTC
CASSSSSGSSYNEQFF
>.|.|TRBJ2-3|TRBV10-3
TGTGCCATCAGTGGGGAGGGGGCAGAAGTCCCCAACACAGATACGCAGTATTTT
CAISGEGAEVPNTDTQYF
>.|.|TRBJ1-1|TRBV7-9
TGTGCCAGCAGCTACCCGGCGGGGGACACTGAAGCTTTCTTT
CASSYPAGDTEAFF
>.|.|TRBJ2-1|TRBV2
TGTGCCAGCAGTGAAGCCTTAGGGGGTGAGCAGTTCTTC
CASSEALGGEQFF
>.|TRBD1|TRBJ1-2|TRBV10-3
TGTGCCATCACTAGGGACAGGGACGACTATGGCTACACCTTC
CAITRDRDDYGYTF
>once|TRBD2|TRBJ2-7|TRBV5-5
TGTGCCAGCAGTTCTCCGGGTGGGACTAGCGGGAGAATCACCTACGAGCAGTACTTC
CASSSPGGTSGRITYEQYF
>.|TRBD1|TRBJ2-7|TRBV4-3
TGCGCCAGCAGCCAAGGGACAGGGGGGATAGACGAGCAGTACTTC
CASSQGTGGIDEQYF
>.|.|TRBJ2-3|TRBV7-6
TGTGCCAGCAGCCCAGACCTAGATACGCAGTATTTT
CASSPDLDTQYF
>.|.|TRBJ1-2|TRBV28
TGTGCCAGCAGTCCGGACGGTAACTATGGCTACACCTTC
CASSPDGNYGYTF
>.|TRBD1|TRBJ2-7|TRBV10-3
TGTGCCATCAGTGAGTTTGAGACAGGGGGCTCGGGCGAGCAGTACTTC
CAISEFETGGSGEQYF
>.|TRBD1|TRBJ2-7|TRBV2
TGTGCCAGCAGCTGGGGACAGGGGGCGGTCTACGAGCAGTACTTC
CASSWGQGAVYEQYF